Following are 29 T cell receptor beta chains from one sample sequenced in a study of cytomegalovirus exposure and HLA in healthy donors (TCRdb year 2017). Library method: the immunoSEQ multiplex PCR assay. For the multiplex PCR, a mixture combining 60 forward primers for TCR Vbeta segments and 13 reverse primers for TCR Jbeta segments was used. TCRdb took this table from immuneACCESS and kept in-frame rearrangements with V and J called. Such tables lack part of the clones; where checked against another copy, unresolved V genes explain under half of the gap, and the rest is unexplained. The sample table records some 200,000 clones; around 85% of these occur just once. Of the sample, less than 4.5% is held by the ten largest clones. Sequencing was carried out using PBMCs. The receptors derive from a man aged 45-60 years in good health and CMV-seronegative.

The rearrangement links TRBV15 to TRBJ2-1, with TRBD1 identical over 8 bases. V dropped 4 bases and J dropped 6; count of bases not matched to a gene: 11. The germline V gene has CDR1 LNHNV and CDR2 YYDKDF (reference sequence). This CDR3 has 16 residues. The DNA for the CDR3 is TGTGCCACCAGCACCCAGCGACAGGGGATCGGCAATGAGCAGTTCTTC. Translation gives CATSTQRQGIGNEQFF.

Concerning this clone itself: In the same sample, other DNA sequences code for this CDR3. DNA of the CDR3: TGCGCCAGCAGCCAAGGAGGGAGTTCCTACGAGCAGTACTTC. Translated, it gives CASSQGGSSYEQYF. V gene TRBV4-1 combines with J gene TRBJ2-7; possibly TRBD2 for D (5 bases). Germline CDR1 and CDR2: MGHRA and YSYEKL. Trimming took off 1 base at V and 1 base at J, with 8 bases between the two ends. CDR3 size: 14 residues.

The chain joins TRBV18 to TRBJ1-1, with D unclear. CDR1 and CDR2 (germline): KGHSH, LQKENI. Trimming stripped 2 bases from V and 3 bases from J, with 10 bases between. There are 14 residues in the CDR3. CDR3 sequence: CASSPEPSYTEAFF. The CDR3 DNA follows: TGTGCCAGCTCACCAGAGCCATCCTACACTGAAGCTTTCTTT.

V is TRBV19 and J is TRBJ2-5; D possibly corresponds to TRBD2 (5 bases). V gave up 6 bases and J gave up 3 bases, with 14 bases separating them. The CDR3 contains 14 residues. Germline V gene lookup returns CDR1 LNHDA and CDR2 SQIVND (reference sequence). This chain's CDR3 is CASSPLTGEETQYF. CDR3 bases: TGTGCCAGTAGCCCCCTCACCGGGGAAGAGACCCAGTACTTC.

V usage is TRBV7-9 and J usage is TRBJ2-5, with D perhaps TRBD1 (5 bases). Deletions cut 5 bases from V and 5 bases from J, with 15 bases between. CDR1 is SEHNR, CDR2 FQNEAQ, per germline (reference sequence). The CDR3 runs 14 residues. Here the CDR3 reads CASSLSGARETQYF. In DNA, the CDR3 is TGTGCCAGCAGCCTAAGTGGGGCCCGGGAGACCCAGTACTTC.

This clone was observed once. CDR3 coding DNA: TGCGCCAGCAAGCAAGGGGGACAGTCAAGCTACGAGCAGTACTTC. Amino acid sequence: CASKQGGQSSYEQYF. This rearrangement joins TRBV5-1 to TRBJ2-7; 7 positions agree with TRBD1. The V and J ends lost 6 bases and 3 bases, in that order; junction bases with no gene match: 12. Germline V gene lookup returns CDR1 SGHRS and CDR2 YFSETQ. The CDR3 runs 15 residues.

V gene TRBV2 combines with J gene TRBJ2-6; D might be TRBD2 (6 bases). The V and J ends lost 7 bases and 4 bases respectively, with 17 bases between them. The CDR3 totals 16 residues. Germline V gives CDR1 SNHLY, CDR2 FYNNEI. The CDR3 loop is CASTLAGRSGANVLTF. The CDR3 region has the DNA TGTGCCAGCACTTTGGCAGGGAGGTCAGGGGCCAACGTCCTGACTTTC.

In this sample, this clone turned up once. The limits of the CDR3 on the DNA are not certain, so only TCRdb's listed CDR3 is given. The CDR3 sequence: CASSPFLAQEVSENQPQHF. The rearrangement links TRBV4-1 to TRBJ1-5. 19 amino acids form the CDR3, both terminal residues included. CDR1 and CDR2 (germline): MGHRA, YSYEKL.

This clone has only a few counts. This chain connects TRBV5-1 to TRBJ1-1; D is unclear. Trimming shortened V by 0 bases and J by 7 bases, and 13 bases separated the two germline ends. Germline assignment: CDR1 SGHRS and CDR2 YFSETQ. The length of the CDR3 is 14 residues. The CDR3 spells CASSLEATGSEAFF. CDR3 coding DNA: TGCGCCAGCAGCTTGGAGGCGACGGGGAGTGAAGCTTTCTTT.

The chain carries TRBV28 and TRBJ1-5; unclear D gene. Germline V gene sequence: CDR1 MDHEN, CDR2 SYDVKM. Deletions cut 4 bases from V and 2 bases from J, with 12 bases between. The CDR3 loop spans 15 amino acids. CDR3 residues: CASSYGRWGNQPQHF. DNA of the CDR3: TGTGCCAGCAGTTATGGGAGGTGGGGCAATCAGCCCCAGCATTTT.

CDR3 residues: CASSQVESSYEQYF. DNA of the CDR3: TGCGCCAGCAGCCAAGTCGAGAGCTCCTACGAGCAGTACTTC. The rearrangement joins TRBV4-3 to TRBJ2-7; D call uncertain. The CDR3 consists of 14 residues. The germline V gene encodes CDR1 LGHNA and CDR2 YSLEER. Trimming shortened V by 1 base and J by 0 bases, and 7 bases separated the two germline ends.

This chain's CDR3 is CASSLETSGTGAYGYTF. CDR3 DNA sequence: TGCGCCAGCAGCTTGGAAACGTCCGGGACAGGGGCCTATGGCTACACCTTC. The J gene is TRBJ1-2, the V gene TRBV5-1, with 10 positions matching TRBD1. V shed 0 bases, J shed 4 bases, and the junction held 9 bases outside the gene matches. Germline V gene lookup returns CDR1 SGHRS and CDR2 YFSETQ. The CDR3 consists of 17 residues.

In its sample, this clone was seen a few times. Other DNA sequences in the sample encode the same CDR3. This chain connects TRBV4-1 to TRBJ1-4; a weak D match, TRBD1 (5 bases). V shed 0 bases and J shed 6 bases, with 14 bases lying between them. Looked up from germline, CDR1 is MGHRA and CDR2 is YSYEKL. CDR3 size: 16 residues. The CDR3 protein is CASSQEGTGIYEKLFF. The CDR3 DNA follows: TGCGCCAGCAGCCAAGAGGGGACTGGAATTTATGAAAAACTGTTTTTT.

This chain joins TRBV5-1 and TRBJ2-7; 15 positions agree with TRBD2. Germline V gives CDR1 SGHRS, CDR2 YFSETQ. With 4 bases clipped from V and 6 bases from J, the junction kept 8 bases outside the gene matches. There are 16 residues in the CDR3. CDR3 amino acids: CASSQGTSGGLGEQYF. In DNA form, the CDR3 reads TGCGCCAGCAGCCAGGGGACTAGCGGGGGGCTCGGCGAGCAGTACTTC.

About this clone itself: The sample contains more than one DNA sequence encoding this CDR3. This rearrangement joins TRBV6-5 to TRBJ2-1; perhaps TRBD2 as D (5 bases). CDR1 and CDR2 (germline): MNHEY, SVGAGI. V was pared by 6 bases and J by 9 bases, with 15 bases between. CDR3 length: 13 residues. DNA for the CDR3: TGTGCCAGCAGCGCCGACTCCAGCGGTGAGCAGTTCTTC. Protein: CASSADSSGEQFF.

This chain uses TRBV9 with TRBJ1-6, with TRBD1 identical over 8 bases. Trimming removed 2 bases from V and 3 bases from J; junction bases left unmatched: 1. Per the germline V gene, CDR1 is SGDLS and CDR2 is YYNGEE. The length of the CDR3 is 15 residues. The CDR3 nucleotides read TGTGCCAGCAGCGTGACAGGGGTCTATAATTCACCCCTCCACTTT. Translated: CASSVTGVYNSPLHF.

This clone was detected a few times. The rearrangement joins TRBV12-5 to TRBJ2-6; D uncertain. Between the trimmed V and J ends, which lost 3 bases and 0 bases, there was a span of 12 bases. Germline CDR1 is LGHNT and CDR2 is FRNRAP. The CDR3 runs to 17 residues. This CDR3 reads CASGFSLSSSGANVLTF. CDR3 DNA: TGTGCTAGTGGTTTCAGTCTGTCATCCTCTGGGGCCAACGTCCTGACTTTC. The full variable domain, completed using reference TRBV12-5 and TRBJ2-6, is DARVTQTPRHKVTEMGQEVTMRCQPILGHNTVFWYRQTMMQGLELLAYFRNRAPLDDSGMPKDRFSAEMPDATLATLKIQPSEPRDSAVYFCASGFSLSSSGANVLTFGAGSRLTVL.

V and J are TRBV11-3 and TRBJ2-1; TRBD1 matches 8 bases. Germline V gene data show CDR1 as SGHNT and CDR2 as YENEEA. J lost 1 base, V lost 4 bases, and 3 bases had no gene match. This CDR3 comprises 15 residues. CDR3 sequence: CASSSGQVSYNEQFF. The CDR3 DNA sequence: TGTGCCAGCAGCTCGGGACAGGTGTCCTACAATGAGCAGTTCTTC.

V is TRBV2 and J is TRBJ2-7; perhaps TRBD1 as D (6 bases). The germline V and J ends were trimmed by 5 bases and 5 bases, with 10 bases remaining between them. The CDR3 covers 12 residues. Germline V lookup: CDR1 SNHLY, CDR2 FYNNEI. CDR3 protein: CASSFTGNEQYF. CDR3 bases: TGTGCCAGCAGTTTTACAGGGAACGAGCAGTACTTC. Based on the CDR3 plus reference TRBV2 and TRBJ2-7, the full variable domain is EPEVTQTPSHQVTQMGQEVILRCVPISNHLYFYWYRQILGQKVEFLVSFYNNEISEKSEIFDDQFSVERPDGSNFTLKIRSTKLEDSAMYFCASSFTGNEQYFGPGTRLTVT.

This sequence joins TRBV7-2 and TRBJ1-2, with TRBD1 identical over 8 bases. The V gene's germline CDR1 is SGHTA and CDR2 FQGNSA. The CDR3 consists of 15 residues. The trim removed 5 bases at V and 5 bases at J, leaving 10 bases unmatched. This CDR3 is CASSAPGQGQYGYTF. CDR3 nucleotides: TGTGCCAGCAGCGCTCCCGGACAGGGTCAGTATGGCTACACCTTC.

As concerns this clone: Other DNA sequences in this specimen translate into the identical CDR3. The chain couples TRBV6-1 to TRBJ2-2; 9 bases fit TRBD1. V dropped 6 bases and J dropped 5; count of bases not matched to a gene: 7. This CDR3 spans 15 amino acids. Germline V gene lookup returns CDR1 MNHNS and CDR2 SASEGT. This chain's CDR3 is CASRRDRESTGELFF. The CDR3 coding sequence is TGTGCCAGCAGACGGGACAGGGAATCAACCGGGGAGCTGTTTTTT.

The gene calls are TRBV7-9 and TRBJ1-5; D remains unclear. Germline V gene sequence: CDR1 SEHNR, CDR2 FQNEAQ (reference sequence). V lost 0 bases to trimming and J lost 2 bases, with 5 bases between them. This CDR3 has 14 residues. The CDR3 sequence is CASSLAQGNQPQHF. CDR3 DNA: TGTGCCAGCAGCTTAGCGCAGGGCAATCAGCCCCAGCATTTT.

The rearrangement uses TRBV7-3 and TRBJ2-7, with 9 bases lining up with TRBD1. The junction had 9 bases not matched to a gene; V was cut back by 4 bases and J by 5 bases. The CDR3 is 15 residues long. Germline V lookup: CDR1 SGHTA, CDR2 FQGTGA. The CDR3 nucleotides read TGTGCCAGCAGCTCCGGGACAGGGAGTATCCACGAGCAGTACTTC. This translates into CASSSGTGSIHEQYF.

The rearrangement joins TRBV19 to TRBJ2-2, with D unclear. The CDR3 contains 15 residues. Trimming stripped 3 bases from V and 4 bases from J, with 12 bases between. Per the germline V gene, CDR1 is LNHDA and CDR2 is SQIVND (reference sequence). The CDR3 nucleotides are TGTGCCAGTAGTATTAGTCGTCACCTCACCGGGGAGCTGTTTTTT. Its translation is CASSISRHLTGELFF.

Note on this clone: A junction end diverges from the germline sequence, so it may reflect a read error. This chain connects TRBV7-9 to TRBJ2-5, with 8 bases aligning to TRBD1. This CDR3 is 16 amino acids long. Germline V gene data show CDR1 as SEHNR and CDR2 as FQNEAQ (reference sequence). CDR3 amino acids: CSSSLLLDRAKETQYF. The CDR3 bases are TGTTCCAGCAGCTTACTACTGGACAGGGCGAAAGAGACCCAGTACTTC. Drawing the rest from reference TRBV7-9 and TRBJ2-5, the complete variable domain is DTGVSQNPRHKITKRGQNVTFRCDPISEHNRLYWYRQTLGQGPEFLTYFQNEAQLEKSRLLSDRFSAERPKGSFSTLEIQRTEQGDSAMYLCSSSLLLDRAKETQYFGPGTRLLVL.

The V call is TRBV13, the J call TRBJ2-5; possible D gene TRBD2, 6 bases. From germline, CDR1 is PRHDT and CDR2 FYEKMQ (reference sequence). V was clipped by 5 bases and J by 4 bases, with 20 bases between them. The CDR3 is 16 residues long. The CDR3 protein is CASSMGRSRAPETQYF. The DNA of the CDR3 is TGTGCCAGCAGCATGGGGAGGAGCAGAGCCCCAGAGACCCAGTACTTC.

The rearrangement joins TRBV13 to TRBJ2-5; maybe TRBD1 (5 bases). Trimming took off 3 bases at V and 9 bases at J, with 14 bases between the two ends. The CDR3 spans 13 residues. The germline V gene encodes CDR1 PRHDT and CDR2 FYEKMQ (reference sequence). CDR3: CASSFGRQGAQYF. CDR3 in DNA: TGTGCCAGCAGCTTTGGCCGGCAAGGGGCCCAGTACTTC. The full variable domain, its missing parts supplied by reference TRBV13 and TRBJ2-5, is AAGVIQSPRHLIKEKRETATLKCYPIPRHDTVYWYQQGPGQDPQFLISFYEKMQSDKGSIPDRFSAQQFSDYHSELNMSSLELGDSALYFCASSFGRQGAQYFGPGTRLLVL.

The chain joins TRBV2 to TRBJ1-1; a weak D match, TRBD1 (6 bases). Trimming cost V 1 base and J 4 bases, with 16 bases left between them. The CDR3 consists of 16 residues. CDR1 is SNHLY, CDR2 FYNNEI, per germline. The CDR3 DNA reads as TGTGCCAGCAGTGAAGATGCCTGGGGGCGGCTCACTGAAGCTTTCTTT. The encoded protein is CASSEDAWGRLTEAFF. Together with reference TRBV2 and TRBJ1-1, the CDR3 gives the full variable domain: EPEVTQTPSHQVTQMGQEVILRCVPISNHLYFYWYRQILGQKVEFLVSFYNNEISEKSEIFDDQFSVERPDGSNFTLKIRSTKLEDSAMYFCASSEDAWGRLTEAFFGQGTRLTVV.

The sample holds one count of this clone. V usage is TRBV19 and J usage is TRBJ1-1; possibly TRBD1 for D (5 bases). The V end lost 6 bases, the J end lost 10 bases, and 24 bases lay between the germline ends. Germline V gene data show CDR1 as LNHDA and CDR2 as SQIVND (reference sequence). This CDR3 region has 15 residues. In DNA, the CDR3 is TGTGCCAGTAGGATCCAATCTGGCGGACAATCGTCAGCTTTCTTT. Its translation is CASRIQSGGQSSAFF.